The source of this T cell receptor (beta chain) is a study of blood T cell repertoires in COVID-19. Study at large: The study drew acute and convalescent COVID-19 samples from the United States, Italy and Spain. Sample material is recorded as cDNA or gDNA derived from T cells, B-cell-depleted T cells, or PBMCs.

The table lists this clone with a count of one. Source study methods: Amplification from reference gene primers served as the basis for estimated nucleated cell counts. Assay: immunoSEQ multiplex PCR; the TCRdb copy retains only in-frame clones and omits some. V and J calls and clone size follow that table, whereas D and trimming were derived from the DNA. The sample lists under 150,000 clones; about 82% were seen once. The V gene end was trimmed by 5 bases and the J gene end by 2 bases; junction bases not matched to a gene: 9. CDR1 SEHNR and CDR2 FQNEAQ come from the germline V gene (reference sequence). CDR3 length: 16 amino acids.

The receptor was isolated from a middle-aged woman with active or convalescent COVID-19. The sample taken for sequencing was peripheral blood. The chain joins TRBV7-9 to TRBJ1-2, with TRBD1 matching over 9 bases. CDR3 loop: CASSPRPGQGNYGYTF. The CDR3 DNA reads as TGTGCCAGCAGCCCTAGACCCGGACAGGGGAACTATGGCTACACCTTC.